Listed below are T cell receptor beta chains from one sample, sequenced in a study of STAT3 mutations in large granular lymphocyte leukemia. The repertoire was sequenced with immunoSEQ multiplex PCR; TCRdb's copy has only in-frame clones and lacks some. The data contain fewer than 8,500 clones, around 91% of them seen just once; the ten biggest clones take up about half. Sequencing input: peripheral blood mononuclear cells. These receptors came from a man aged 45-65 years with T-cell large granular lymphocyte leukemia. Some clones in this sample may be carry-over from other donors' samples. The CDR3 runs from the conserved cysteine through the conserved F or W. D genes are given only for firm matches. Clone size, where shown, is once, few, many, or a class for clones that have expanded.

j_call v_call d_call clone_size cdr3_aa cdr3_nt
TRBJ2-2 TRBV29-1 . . CSGRGSGELFF TGCAGCGGCAGGGGTTCCGGGGAGCTGTTTTTT
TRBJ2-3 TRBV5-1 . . CASSPGLDTQYF TGCGCCAGCAGCCCTGGACTAGATACGCAGTATTTT
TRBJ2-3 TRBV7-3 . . CASSLQGVGSTDTQYF TGTGCCAGCAGCTTACAGGGAGTAGGCAGCACAGATACGCAGTATTTT
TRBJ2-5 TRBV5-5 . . CASSFPVQQETQYF TGTGCCAGCAGCTTTCCCGTCCAGCAAGAGACCCAGTACTTC
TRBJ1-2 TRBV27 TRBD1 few CASSHKNDRAPFF TGTGCCAGCAGCCATAAAAATGACAGGGCTCCTTTCTTC
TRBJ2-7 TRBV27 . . CASSLKSSYEQYF TGTGCCAGCAGTTTAAAATCTAGCTACGAGCAGTACTTC
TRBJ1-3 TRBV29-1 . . CSVEVYSGNTIYF TGCAGCGTTGAGGTTTACTCTGGAAACACCATATATTTT
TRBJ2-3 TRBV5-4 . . CASSLDSTFNTQYF TGTGCCAGCAGCTTGGACAGCACCTTCAATACGCAGTATTTT
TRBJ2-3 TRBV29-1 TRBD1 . CSVEGGQGSKDTQYF TGCAGCGTTGAAGGGGGACAGGGGTCCAAAGATACGCAGTATTTT
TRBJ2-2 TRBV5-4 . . CASSLPGRRDTGELFF TGTGCCAGCAGCTTACCGGGCCGACGGGACACCGGGGAGCTGTTTTTT
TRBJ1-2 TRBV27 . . CASRGYGYGYTF TGTGCCAGCAGGGGGTATGGGTATGGCTACACCTTC
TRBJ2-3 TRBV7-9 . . CASSRQDTQYF TGTGCCAGCAGCCGCCAAGATACGCAGTATTTT
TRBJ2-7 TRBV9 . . CASSVGPSYEQYF TGTGCCAGCAGCGTAGGACCTTCCTACGAGCAGTACTTC
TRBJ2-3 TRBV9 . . CASSGPRGGHRDTQYF TGTGCCAGCAGCGGGCCGCGTGGGGGGCATAGAGATACGCAGTATTTT
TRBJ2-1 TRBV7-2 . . CASSMSWGGRAEQFF TGTGCCAGCAGCATGTCTTGGGGGGGGCGAGCTGAGCAGTTCTTC
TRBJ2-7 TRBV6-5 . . CASSRHYGYEQYF TGTGCCAGCTCTAGGCATTACGGCTACGAGCAGTACTTC
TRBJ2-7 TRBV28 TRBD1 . CASSLKGQPRFEQYF TGTGCCAGCAGTTTAAAGGGACAGCCCCGTTTCGAGCAGTACTTC
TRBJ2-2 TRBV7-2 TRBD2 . CASSFSGKAGELFF TGTGCCAGCAGCTTTAGCGGGAAGGCCGGGGAGCTGTTTTTT
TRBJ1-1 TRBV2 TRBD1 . CASRPDRVGFVNTEAFF TGTGCCAGCAGACCTGACAGGGTGGGGTTTGTGAACACTGAAGCTTTCTTT
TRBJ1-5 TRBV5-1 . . CASSLAPGDVGQPQHF TGCGCCAGCAGCTTGGCCCCAGGGGATGTGGGTCAGCCCCAGCATTTT
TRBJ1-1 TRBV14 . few CASGNTEAFF TGTGCCAGCGGGAACACTGAAGCTTTCTTT
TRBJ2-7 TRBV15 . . CATSRNSGPSYEQYF TGTGCCACCAGCAGGAACTCGGGGCCCTCCTACGAGCAGTACTTC
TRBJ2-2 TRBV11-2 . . CASSFRTGSATGELFF TGTGCCAGCAGCTTCCGAACGGGATCGGCCACCGGGGAGCTGTTTTTT
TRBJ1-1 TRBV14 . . CAPRGGEAFF TGTGCCCCGAGGGGGGGTGAGGCTTTCTTT
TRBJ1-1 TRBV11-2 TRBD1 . CASSSYRGRNTEAFF TGTGCCAGCAGCTCTTACAGGGGGCGGAACACTGAAGCTTTCTTT
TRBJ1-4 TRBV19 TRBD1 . CASKVGQGTEKLFF TGTGCCAGTAAGGTGGGACAGGGGACCGAAAAACTGTTTTTT
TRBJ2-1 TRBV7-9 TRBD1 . CASSLTQGANEQFF TGTGCCAGCAGCTTAACCCAGGGGGCCAATGAGCAGTTCTTC
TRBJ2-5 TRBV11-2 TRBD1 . CASSLGTGQGRRETQYF TGTGCCAGCAGCTTAGGCACGGGACAGGGTCGAAGAGAGACCCAGTACTTC
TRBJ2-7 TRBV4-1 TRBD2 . CASSVDGGGYEQYF TGCGCCAGCAGCGTTGACGGCGGGGGCTACGAGCAGTACTTC
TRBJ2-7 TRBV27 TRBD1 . CASSLPTGAPYEQYF TGTGCCAGCAGTTTACCGACAGGGGCTCCCTACGAGCAGTACTTC
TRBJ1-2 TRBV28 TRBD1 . CASSKGQGVDYGYTF TGTGCCAGCAGTAAAGGACAGGGTGTCGACTATGGCTACACCTTC
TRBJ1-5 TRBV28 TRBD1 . CASSVGQGYQPQHF TGTGCCAGCAGTGTGGGACAGGGGTACCAGCCCCAGCATTTT
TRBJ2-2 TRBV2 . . CASSRLASTGELFF TGTGCCAGCAGTCGCTTAGCGAGCACCGGGGAGCTGTTTTTT
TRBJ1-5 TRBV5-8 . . CASSLDKRPQHF TGTGCCAGCAGCTTGGACAAGCGGCCCCAGCATTTT
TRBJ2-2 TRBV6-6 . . CVAGRDGTGELFF TGTGTCGCGGGAAGGGATGGGACCGGGGAGCTGTTTTTT
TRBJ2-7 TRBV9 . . CASSPSFRPYEQYF TGTGCCAGCAGCCCTAGTTTCAGACCCTACGAGCAGTACTTC
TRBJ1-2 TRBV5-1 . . CASSLDSPNYGYTF TGCGCCAGCAGCTTGGACAGCCCTAACTATGGCTACACCTTC
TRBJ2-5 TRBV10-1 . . CASSQELQETQYF TGCGCCAGCAGCCAGGAGTTACAAGAGACCCAGTACTTC
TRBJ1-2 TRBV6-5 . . CASSLLREANYGYTF TGTGCCAGCAGCTTACTCAGGGAAGCTAACTATGGCTACACCTTC
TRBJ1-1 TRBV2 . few CASSEGGKAFF TGTGCCAGCAGTGAAGGTGGAAAGGCTTTCTTT
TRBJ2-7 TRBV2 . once CASSEKTGPPYEQYF TGTGCCAGCAGTGAAAAAACGGGACCCCCCTACGAGCAGTACTTC
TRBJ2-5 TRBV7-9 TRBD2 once CASSRLAGERETQYF TGTGCCAGCAGCAGACTAGCGGGAGAACGAGAGACCCAGTACTTC
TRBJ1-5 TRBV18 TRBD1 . CASSPGTGVNQPQHF TGTGCCAGCTCACCCGGGACAGGAGTCAATCAGCCCCAGCATTTT
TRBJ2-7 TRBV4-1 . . CASSQESAYEQYF TGCGCCAGCAGCCAAGAGTCTGCTTACGAGCAGTACTTC
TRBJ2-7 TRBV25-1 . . CASSDGWSSYEQYF TGTGCCAGCAGTGACGGTTGGAGCTCCTACGAGCAGTACTTC
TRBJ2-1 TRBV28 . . CASNWGGRNNEQFF TGTGCCAGCAATTGGGGGGGCCGAAACAATGAGCAGTTCTTC
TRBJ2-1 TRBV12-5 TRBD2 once CASGIELAGNNEQFF TGTGCTAGTGGCATCGAACTAGCGGGGAACAATGAGCAGTTCTTC
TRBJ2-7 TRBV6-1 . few CASSEPRLSLPWEQYF TGTGCCAGCAGTGAACCCCGACTATCCCTGCCCTGGGAGCAGTACTTC
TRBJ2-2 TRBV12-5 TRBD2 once CASGLVGLKNGELFF TGTGCTAGTGGTTTAGTGGGACTAAAGAACGGGGAGCTGTTTTTT
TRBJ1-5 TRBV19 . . CASTAGYQPQHF TGTGCCAGTACGGCGGGTTATCAGCCCCAGCATTTT
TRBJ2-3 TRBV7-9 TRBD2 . CASSSWGGETDTQYF TGTGCCAGCAGCTCCTGGGGGGGAGAAACAGATACGCAGTATTTT
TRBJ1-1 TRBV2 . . CATRTELNTEAFF TGTGCCACCCGGACAGAATTGAACACTGAAGCTTTCTTT
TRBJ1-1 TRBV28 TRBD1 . CASSLKGGRQGLMNTEAFF TGTGCCAGCTCCTTAAAAGGGGGGCGACAGGGCCTAATGAACACTGAAGCTTTCTTT
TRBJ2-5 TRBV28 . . CASTLGGRGGETQYF TGTGCCAGCACTCTAGGGGGCAGGGGGGGAGAGACCCAGTACTTC
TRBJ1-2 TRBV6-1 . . CASSERYRDGYTF TGTGCCAGCAGTGAAAGGTACAGGGATGGCTACACCTTC
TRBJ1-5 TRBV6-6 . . CASRVDSNQPQHF TGTGCCAGCAGGGTCGATAGCAATCAGCCCCAGCATTTT
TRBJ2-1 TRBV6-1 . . CASSDPGNEQFF TGTGCCAGCAGTGACCCGGGGAATGAGCAGTTCTTC
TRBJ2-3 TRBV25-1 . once CASSEGTASTDTQYF TGTGCCAGCAGTGAAGGTACAGCTAGCACAGATACGCAGTATTTT
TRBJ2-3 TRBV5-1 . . CASSLPSSTDTQYF TGCGCCAGCAGCTTGCCCAGCAGCACAGATACGCAGTATTTT
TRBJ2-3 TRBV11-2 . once CASSPFAQRTDTQYF TGTGCCAGCAGCCCTTTTGCACAACGCACAGATACGCAGTATTTT